These 25 T cell receptor beta chains originate from one sample sequenced in a study of vaccination and CD4 T cells after COVID-19. Cultured CD4+ T-cell DNA underwent Oncomine TCR Beta short-read sequencing. TCRdb passed the PCR reads through MiXCR, listing each CDR3 protein once. The sample yields about 20,000 distinct CDR3 sequences, 20% to 25% seen once. Noted treatment: approximately 11-day PBMC culture with coronavirus spike peptide pools or control peptides (ViraFEST assay). The antigens for these receptors are not known. What was sequenced was cultured CD4+ T cells from blood. These TCRs come from a human donor with COVID-19.

This clonotype has just one count. The V gene is TRBV9, the J gene TRBJ1-1; the D gene is possibly TRBD1 (6 bases). The V end lost 0 bases, the J end lost 1 base, and 16 bases lay between the germline ends. CDR1 SGDLS and CDR2 YYNGEE come from the germline V gene. The CDR3 covers 17 residues. CDR3 amino acids: CASSVDPRGVGNTEAFF. CDR3 bases: TGTGCCAGCAGCGTAGATCCCAGGGGTGTGGGGAACACTGAAGCTTTCTTT.

This chain joins TRBV6-1 and TRBJ2-3, with D maybe TRBD2 (6 bases). CDR3 length: 18 amino acids. Looked up from germline, CDR1 is MNHNS and CDR2 is SASEGT. V was trimmed by 3 bases and J by 6 bases, leaving 25 bases between them. Here the CDR3 reads CASSDLFGTGDPPDTQYF. As DNA, the CDR3 is TGTGCCAGCAGTGATCTCTTCGGGACGGGGGACCCTCCTGATACGCAGTATTTT.

This clonotype occurred a few times. V is TRBV10-3 and J is TRBJ2-7, with 9 bases fitting TRBD1. Trimming at V came to 5 bases and at J to 5 bases, leaving 7 bases not matched to a gene. The CDR3 has 14 amino acids. Germline V lookup: CDR1 ENHRY, CDR2 SYGVKD. The CDR3 protein is CAISPGTGFDEQYF. CDR3 coding DNA: TGTGCCATCAGTCCCGGGACAGGGTTCGACGAGCAGTACTTC.

There are a few counts of this clonotype. J is TRBJ2-3 and V is TRBV15, with TRBD1 identical over 10 bases. Germline values: CDR1 LNHNV, CDR2 YYDKDF (reference sequence). After removal of 2 bases from V and 4 bases from J, the junction contained 15 bases not matched to a gene. CDR3 size: 19 residues. CDR3 coding DNA: TGTGCCACCAGCAGATCCCTTCGACAGGGGGCGATTAGATCAGATACGCAGTATTTT. It translates to CATSRSLRQGAIRSDTQYF.

In this sample, this clonotype turned up a few times. This rearrangement joins TRBV28 to TRBJ2-4; D remains ambiguous. In germline, CDR1 is MDHEN, CDR2 SYDVKM. V lost 7 bases, J lost 1 base, and 20 bases lay in between. The CDR3 is 17 residues long. The chain's CDR3 is CASMVGSGSTAKNIQYF. In DNA, the CDR3 is TGTGCCAGCATGGTAGGCTCTGGATCAACGGCCAAAAACATTCAGTACTTC.

This clonotype was counted between two and nine times. This chain joins TRBV20-1 and TRBJ2-1; 15 bases agree with TRBD2. J gave up 5 bases and V 5 bases, and 1 base lay outside the gene matches. The CDR3 is made up of 14 amino acids. Germline loops: CDR1 DFQATT, CDR2 SNEGSKA (reference sequence). The CDR3 DNA sequence: TGCAGTGCTGGACTAGCGGGGGGGAACAATGAGCAGTTCTTC. It specifies CSAGLAGGNNEQFF.

This rearrangement joins TRBV9 to TRBJ2-3; TRBD2 matches at 14 bases. The germline V gene encodes CDR1 SGDLS and CDR2 YYNGEE. The CDR3 has 18 amino acids. V was clipped by 4 bases and J by 2 bases; unmatched bases: 9. The CDR3 reads CASSPGLAGGPVTDTQYF. The CDR3 DNA reads TGTGCCAGCAGCCCTGGACTAGCGGGGGGACCTGTCACAGATACGCAGTATTTT.

This chain uses TRBV11-3 with TRBJ2-5; D tentatively reads TRBD1 or TRBD2 (6 bases each). The CDR3 is made up of 16 amino acids. Trimming shortened V by 6 bases and J by 4 bases, and 21 bases separated the two germline ends. The germline V gene encodes CDR1 SGHNT and CDR2 YENEEA. CDR3 region: CASSYNLGGGRETQYF. The CDR3 nucleotides are TGTGCCAGCAGTTACAATTTGGGGGGCGGTCGAGAGACCCAGTACTTC.

The genes are TRBV6-4 and TRBJ2-3, with a tentative D call TRBD2 (5 bases). Per the germline V gene, CDR1 is MRHNA and CDR2 is SNTAGT. The CDR3 totals 14 residues. V lost 6 bases to trimming and J lost 0 bases, with 10 bases between them. The chain's CDR3 is CASRPPGSTDTQYF. The CDR3 bases are TGTGCCAGCAGACCACCGGGGAGCACAGATACGCAGTATTTT.

This clonotype was detected only a few times. The genes are TRBV20-1 and TRBJ1-1; no clear D. Germline CDR1 reads DFQATT; CDR2 reads SNEGSKA (reference sequence). V was cut by 2 bases and J by 7 bases, with 8 bases left in between. The CDR3 runs 11 residues. The CDR3, as DNA: TGCAGTGCTAGACAGGAGATTGAAGCTTTCTTT. Translating gives CSARQEIEAFF.

This clonotype was recorded once. The chain combines TRBV4-1 with TRBJ1-5, with D perhaps matching TRBD1 (6 bases). V was shortened by 0 bases and J by 2 bases, with 14 bases between the two germline ends. Germline V gene lookup returns CDR1 MGHRA and CDR2 YSYEKL. CDR3 length equals 17 residues. DNA of the CDR3: TGCGCCAGCAGCCAAGAAGGACGAGGGGGGGGCAATCAGCCCCAGCATTTT. This sequence encodes CASSQEGRGGGNQPQHF.

The chain has TRBV5-1 and TRBJ1-1; TRBD1 might be the D (6 bases). This CDR3 contains 15 residues. Per germline, CDR1 SGHRS and CDR2 YFSETQ. The germline V and J ends were trimmed by 0 bases and 5 bases, with 14 bases remaining between them. The CDR3 is CASSLVQGRGTEAFF. For the CDR3, the DNA is TGCGCCAGCAGCTTGGTTCAGGGGCGAGGGACTGAAGCTTTCTTT.

The chain has TRBV5-1 and TRBJ2-1; weak D call: TRBD1 (5 bases). The germline gives CDR1 SGHRS, CDR2 YFSETQ. The CDR3 is 14 amino acids. Deletions cut 0 bases from V and 3 bases from J, with 7 bases between. The DNA for the CDR3 is TGCGCCAGCAGCTTGGCAGGGAACTACAATGAGCAGTTCTTC. Translated, it gives CASSLAGNYNEQFF.

The V gene is TRBV19, the J gene TRBJ2-7; 10 positions match TRBD1. Germline CDR1 and CDR2: LNHDA and SQIVND (reference sequence). CDR3 size: 15 residues. J lost 2 bases, V lost 5 bases, and 6 bases had no gene match. CDR3 in DNA: TGTGCCAGTAGTCCGACAGGGGGCTTTACCTACGAGCAGTACTTC. Translated: CASSPTGGFTYEQYF.

This clonotype was detected only a few times. The chain couples TRBV11-3 to TRBJ2-3, with D uncertain. The germline V gene has CDR1 SGHNT and CDR2 YENEEA. The V gene lost 4 bases and the J gene lost 2 bases, with 1 base spanning the gap. This CDR3 spans 11 amino acids. The CDR3 sequence: CASSSTDTQYF. For the CDR3, the DNA is TGTGCCAGCAGCTCCACAGATACGCAGTATTTT.

This clonotype is medium-sized. The chain employs TRBV15 and TRBJ1-2, with D unresolved. This CDR3 has 13 residues. Germline V CDR1 and CDR2: LNHNV, YYDKDF (reference sequence). Deletions cut 1 base from V and 2 bases from J, with 5 bases between. Here the CDR3 reads CATSRGVNYGYTF. CDR3 coding DNA: TGTGCCACCAGCAGAGGAGTGAACTATGGCTACACCTTC.

The V gene is TRBV19, the J gene TRBJ1-6, with TRBD1 matching over 12 bases. V was pared by 0 bases and J by 9 bases, with 3 bases of the junction left unmatched. This CDR3 spans 16 amino acids. In germline, CDR1 is LNHDA, CDR2 SQIVND (reference sequence). The CDR3 region has the DNA TGTGCCAGTAGTATAGAGGGACAGGGGGCTCGTTCACCCCTCCACTTT. Protein sequence: CASSIEGQGARSPLHF.

The chain joins TRBV20-1 to TRBJ2-7, with D possibly TRBD2 on 6 matching bases. Germline loops: CDR1 DFQATT, CDR2 SNEGSKA (reference sequence). Trimming pared 6 bases from V and 1 base from J, leaving 22 bases between. The CDR3 sequence is 16 residues long. CDR3: CSAPEGQGKGSYEQYF. DNA of the CDR3: TGCAGTGCCCCGGAGGGGCAGGGTAAGGGTTCCTACGAGCAGTACTTC.

The chain employs TRBV12-3 or TRBV12-4 and TRBJ2-7, with 8 positions matching TRBD2. The CDR3 has 13 amino acids. The junction had 7 bases not matched to a gene; V was cut back by 5 bases and J by 7 bases. Here the CDR3 DNA reads TGTGCCAGCAGTCCCAGCGGGGGTAGGGAGCAGTACTTC. Translation gives CASSPSGGREQYF.

The chain carries TRBV20-1 and TRBJ2-3, with D perhaps matching TRBD2 (6 bases). The V and J ends lost 0 bases and 4 bases respectively, with 11 bases between them. CDR1 is DFQATT, CDR2 SNEGSKA, per germline (reference sequence). CDR3 length equals 14 residues. This CDR3 reads CSARDGRKSDTQYF. In DNA, the CDR3 is TGCAGTGCTAGAGATGGGAGGAAATCAGATACGCAGTATTTT.

The chain is built from TRBV2 and TRBJ2-2; D is unresolved. This CDR3 spans 12 amino acids. The ends were cut back, 2 bases at V and 8 bases at J, with 6 bases in the middle. Germline CDR1 SNHLY, CDR2 FYNNEI. Here the CDR3 reads CASSERWGELFF. As DNA, the CDR3 is TGTGCCAGCAGTGAAAGATGGGGGGAGCTGTTTTTT.

This clonotype has only a few counts. The chain couples TRBV6-1 to TRBJ2-7; 7 bases match TRBD1. The CDR3 sequence is 17 residues long. Trimming removed 6 bases from V and 3 bases from J; junction bases left unmatched: 17. CDR1 is MNHNS and CDR2 is SASEGT in the germline V gene. The CDR3 nucleotides are TGTGCCAGCAGGGGGCCCAGACAGGGACAATGGAGCTACGAGCAGTACTTC. As protein: CASRGPRQGQWSYEQYF.

This clonotype was seen a few times. The chain combines TRBV30 with TRBJ2-3; 8 nucleotides line up with TRBD2. Trimming cost V 0 bases and J 6 bases; bases outside gene matches: 5. Germline V gives CDR1 GTSNPN, CDR2 SVGIG (reference sequence). The CDR3 has 14 amino acids. Here the CDR3 reads CAWSVRGASDTQYF. The CDR3 DNA is TGTGCCTGGAGTGTGCGGGGGGCCTCCGATACGCAGTATTTT.

Comments on this clonotype: The CDR3 does not close with the conserved phenylalanine or tryptophan, likely indicating a read error. The chain joins TRBV6-1 to TRBJ1-2; maybe TRBD1 (5 bases). The V end lost 7 bases, the J end lost 6 bases, and 18 bases lay between the germline ends. CDR1 MNHNS and CDR2 SASEGT come from the germline V gene. The CDR3 is 14 amino acids. As DNA, the CDR3 is TGTGCCAGCACCCCCCGGGGCAGGGTGGATGGCTACACCTCC. It yields the protein CASTPRGRVDGYTS.

This clonotype has only one observation. The rearrangement uses TRBV5-5 and TRBJ1-1; the match to TRBD1 covers 8 bases. The CDR3 spans 15 residues. V trimming: 4 bases; J trimming: 3 bases; junction bases outside the gene matches: 8. Germline lookup yields CDR1 SGHKS and CDR2 YYEKEE (reference sequence). The CDR3 protein is CASSPRQGADTEAFF. CDR3 DNA: TGTGCCAGCAGCCCCCGGCAGGGGGCGGACACTGAAGCTTTCTTT.